This T cell receptor (beta chain) came from a study of cytomegalovirus exposure and HLA in healthy donors. PCR involved 60 Vbeta and 13 Jbeta primers. Only in-frame clones appear in the TCRdb table, and some are missing; sequencing was by immunoSEQ multiplex PCR. The table lists approximately 200,000 clones, 70% to 80% of them singletons, with more than 1.5% in the top ten. CDR3 size: 15 residues. J was trimmed by 3 bases and V by 4 bases; bases with no gene match: 3. The germline V gene encodes CDR1 SGHRS and CDR2 YFSETQ. Study-level results: Analysis performed later found 16,951 TCR beta sequences associated with HLA alleles at 0.05 false discovery rate.

Concerning this clone: No antigen is known for it.

Each donor was nominally healthy when sampled (though unrecorded immune exposures were likely). The rearrangement uses TRBV5-1 and TRBJ2-1; 11 bases align to TRBD2. The TCR originated in a girl aged 10 to 17 in good health and CMV-seropositive. The sequenced material came from PBMCs. This chain's CDR3 is CASSTSGGDYNEQFF. The CDR3 nucleotides read TGCGCCAGCAGCACTAGCGGGGGAGACTACAATGAGCAGTTCTTC.